This note documents a single TCR beta chain sequence. This clonotype was seen at least ten times. It lacks a known antigen. No much larger clone is present one base from it, and per-base qualities are unavailable. The CDR3 spans 16 residues, from the cysteine through the phenylalanine. The sequence is cut down to CDR3 DNA, 48 bases in frame from base 1. The junction shows trimming of 0 bases on V and 2 bases on J, and the gene matches do not reach 4 bases of it. Per the germline V gene, SGDLS is the CDR1 and YYNGEE is the CDR2. The data were obtained in a study of breast tumors, draining lymph nodes, adjacent tissues (dated by TCRdb to about 2016). Notes on the research overall: The study compared TCR beta repertoires across tumor, adjacent nontumor tissue and axillary lymph nodes from breast cancer patients. The study was designed to assess the relationships and possible T-cell exchange between tumor, surrounding tissue and draining lymph node repertoires in human breast cancer. What the research found in general, with its limitations: Rather than being directly demonstrated, the conclusion that tumor T cells originate in lymph nodes was presented as consistent with a hypothesis. The data were considered consistent with most tumor T cells being derived from the lymph node and subsequently expanding within tumor tissue. Tumor T-cell repertoires showed less diversity than lymph node repertoires and more diversity than nontumor tissue repertoires, and tumor T-cell repertoires showed preferential V and J gene usage. Tumor and nontumor tissue repertoires were found to be significantly more similar in luminal-like than in basal-like breast cancer.

Lymph node samples came from the axillary draining lymph nodes of breast cancer patients. Sequencing was carried out with an Illumina HiSeq 2000. TCR beta chain libraries were generated by multiplex PCR amplification. The amplified TCR beta chain products were analyzed by high-throughput sequencing. TCRdb reworked the public reads: Q25 trimming with fastp, MiXCR clone assembly, productive beta chains retained. CDR3 protein sequences are deduplicated, and each keeps its most common genes and DNA. Here the sample has under 350,000 distinct CDR3 sequences; around 30% occur a single time. The ten biggest clones cover more than 0.95% of the sample.

Recombination connected TRBV9 to TRBJ2-1; 8 nucleotides in the junction match TRBD2. This clonotype was obtained from a female donor with breast cancer. Some clones in this sample may be carry-over from other donors' samples. The sample was axillary lymph node tissue. The DNA sequence is TGTGCCAGCAGCGTAGGTCCGGGACTAGCCTACAATGAGCAGTTCTTC. The resulting protein is CASSVGPGLAYNEQFF.